Listed below are T cell receptor beta chains from one sample, sequenced in a study of OX40 agonist ivuxolimab in advanced cancers. Clones were sequenced by immunoSEQ multiplex PCR, and TCRdb holds only the in-frame ones, with some missing. This repertoire shows fewer than 65,000 clones, 87% found once; its top ten account for 0.3% to 0.35%. The sample was CD4+ or CD8+ T cells sorted from blood, taken in a trial of the OX40 agonist ivuxolimab. The receptors here all came from an adult with an advanced solid tumor such as melanoma, head and neck, liver or kidney cancer. CDR3s include the opening cysteine and the closing phenylalanine or tryptophan. D genes are given only for firm matches. Only some rows state a clone size, as once, few, many or a class for expanded clones.

j_gene: TRBJ2-3
abundance: -
d_gene: TRBD2
v_gene: TRBV5-1
CDR3nt: TGCGCCAGCAGCTTGGTACTAGCGGGGGGGGATACGCAGTATTTT
CDR3aa: CASSLVLAGGDTQYF

j_gene: TRBJ1-4
abundance: -
d_gene: -
v_gene: TRBV19
CDR3nt: TGTGCCAGTAGTATCAATCGGGGCGCGAACCATGAAAAACTGTTTTTT
CDR3aa: CASSINRGANHEKLFF

j_gene: TRBJ1-4
abundance: -
d_gene: TRBD1
v_gene: TRBV6-1
CDR3nt: TGTGCCAGCAGCCTAGACAGGGGGTCTAATGAAAAACTGTTTTTT
CDR3aa: CASSLDRGSNEKLFF

j_gene: TRBJ1-2
abundance: -
d_gene: -
v_gene: TRBV27
CDR3nt: TGTGCCAGCAGCCACTGGCAGGAAGCAGCTAACTATGGCTACACCTTC
CDR3aa: CASSHWQEAANYGYTF

j_gene: TRBJ2-7
abundance: -
d_gene: -
v_gene: TRBV27
CDR3nt: TGTGCCAGCAGTGCGGCGGGACTGTCCTCCTACGAGCAGTACTTC
CDR3aa: CASSAAGLSSYEQYF

j_gene: TRBJ2-1
abundance: -
d_gene: TRBD2
v_gene: TRBV6-5
CDR3nt: TGTGCCAGCAGTACGACTAGCGGGGGGGCCACTGAGCAGTTCTTC
CDR3aa: CASSTTSGGATEQFF

j_gene: TRBJ2-3
abundance: -
d_gene: -
v_gene: TRBV5-1
CDR3nt: TGCGCCAGCAGCTTGGTGGCAGATACGCAGTATTTT
CDR3aa: CASSLVADTQYF

j_gene: TRBJ1-1
abundance: -
d_gene: -
v_gene: TRBV10-3
CDR3nt: TGTGCCATCAGTGTGAATCTCCGCGGGGGGGATGGAAACACTGAAGCTTTCTTT
CDR3aa: CAISVNLRGGDGNTEAFF

j_gene: TRBJ2-1
abundance: -
d_gene: TRBD2
v_gene: TRBV5-1
CDR3nt: TGCGCCAGCAGCTTACGTCCGGGACTAGCCAATGAGCAGTTCTTC
CDR3aa: CASSLRPGLANEQFF

j_gene: TRBJ1-2
abundance: -
d_gene: TRBD1
v_gene: TRBV28
CDR3nt: TGTGCCAGCAGTTCACAGGGGGCGCCGGGCTACACCTTC
CDR3aa: CASSSQGAPGYTF

j_gene: TRBJ1-5
abundance: -
d_gene: -
v_gene: TRBV23-1
CDR3nt: TGCGCCAGCAGTCAATCGCTAAGGGTTCAGCCCCAGCATTTT
CDR3aa: CASSQSLRVQPQHF

j_gene: TRBJ1-3
abundance: -
d_gene: -
v_gene: TRBV4-1
CDR3nt: TGCGCCAGCAGCCCTGGCCTGGGCGGCAGGCGTGGAAACACCATATATTTT
CDR3aa: CASSPGLGGRRGNTIYF

j_gene: TRBJ2-2
abundance: -
d_gene: -
v_gene: TRBV2
CDR3nt: TGTGCCAGCAGACAGGATATCACCGGGGAGCTGTTTTTT
CDR3aa: CASRQDITGELFF

j_gene: TRBJ2-7
abundance: -
d_gene: -
v_gene: TRBV20-1
CDR3nt: TGCAGTGCTAGATTAGGCTACGAGCAGTACTTC
CDR3aa: CSARLGYEQYF

j_gene: TRBJ1-4
abundance: -
d_gene: -
v_gene: TRBV15
CDR3nt: TGTGCCACCAGCAGAGATTCGGACCGAGGACTGTTTTTT
CDR3aa: CATSRDSDRGLFF

j_gene: TRBJ1-2
abundance: -
d_gene: -
v_gene: TRBV19
CDR3nt: TGTGCCAGCCAGGGGCCGCAGTATGGCTACACCTTC
CDR3aa: CASQGPQYGYTF

j_gene: TRBJ2-1
abundance: -
d_gene: TRBD1
v_gene: TRBV5-4
CDR3nt: TGTGCCAGCAGCCTCGGGACAGGAAGGGATGAGCAGTTCTTC
CDR3aa: CASSLGTGRDEQFF

j_gene: TRBJ1-5
abundance: -
d_gene: -
v_gene: TRBV27
CDR3nt: TGTGCCAGTATCCGGGACGCCCCCAATCAGCCCCAGCATTTT
CDR3aa: CASIRDAPNQPQHF

j_gene: TRBJ1-2
abundance: -
d_gene: TRBD1
v_gene: TRBV7-2
CDR3nt: TGTGCCAGCAGCTTGCTAGGGACAGCCTATGGCTACACCTTC
CDR3aa: CASSLLGTAYGYTF

j_gene: TRBJ2-2
abundance: -
d_gene: -
v_gene: TRBV7-9
CDR3nt: TGTGCCAGCACCCCCCCGGTAAACACCGGGGAGCTGTTTTTT
CDR3aa: CASTPPVNTGELFF

j_gene: TRBJ1-1
abundance: -
d_gene: -
v_gene: TRBV18
CDR3nt: TGTGCCAGCTCACCTCAGAGGGACACTGAAGCTTTCTTT
CDR3aa: CASSPQRDTEAFF

j_gene: TRBJ2-3
abundance: few
d_gene: TRBD1
v_gene: TRBV5-1
CDR3nt: TGCGCCAGCAGCTTGGAGAAGACAGGGGTGGCAGATACGCAGTATTTT
CDR3aa: CASSLEKTGVADTQYF

j_gene: TRBJ2-1
abundance: -
d_gene: TRBD2
v_gene: TRBV11-2
CDR3nt: TGTGCCAGCAGCTTAGGTCCTGCGGGGGGTAATGAGCAGTTCTTC
CDR3aa: CASSLGPAGGNEQFF

j_gene: TRBJ2-1
abundance: -
d_gene: -
v_gene: TRBV4-3
CDR3nt: TGCGCCAGCAGCCAAGATCCTGGGGGGTACAACAATGAGCAGTTCTTC
CDR3aa: CASSQDPGGYNNEQFF

j_gene: TRBJ2-7
abundance: -
d_gene: TRBD1
v_gene: TRBV19
CDR3nt: TGTGCCAGTAGTATAGTACACAGGGGGCGCGGAAACGAGCAGTACTTC
CDR3aa: CASSIVHRGRGNEQYF

j_gene: TRBJ1-1
abundance: -
d_gene: -
v_gene: TRBV27
CDR3nt: TGTGCCAGCAGTTTATTGAAGAACACTGAAGCTTTCTTT
CDR3aa: CASSLLKNTEAFF

j_gene: TRBJ1-6
abundance: -
d_gene: -
v_gene: TRBV7-2
CDR3nt: TGTGCCAGCAGCTTAGAAGGGCGAAGTAATTCACCCCTCCACTTT
CDR3aa: CASSLEGRSNSPLHF

j_gene: TRBJ1-2
abundance: few
d_gene: TRBD1
v_gene: TRBV5-1
CDR3nt: TGCGCCAGCAGCCCTGGACAGGGACGAGGCTACACCTTC
CDR3aa: CASSPGQGRGYTF

j_gene: TRBJ2-3
abundance: -
d_gene: TRBD2
v_gene: TRBV7-3
CDR3nt: TGTGCCAGCAGCAACCACGTAGCGGGGGGGTCCACAGATACGCAGTATTTT
CDR3aa: CASSNHVAGGSTDTQYF

j_gene: TRBJ1-1
abundance: once
d_gene: -
v_gene: TRBV4-2
CDR3nt: TGTGCCAGCAGCCAAGATGGTGGGGGGGAAGCTTTCTTT
CDR3aa: CASSQDGGGEAFF

j_gene: TRBJ2-7
abundance: -
d_gene: TRBD1
v_gene: TRBV19
CDR3nt: TGTGCCAGTAGTACACCGGGACAGTCCTACGAGCAGTACTTC
CDR3aa: CASSTPGQSYEQYF

j_gene: TRBJ2-7
abundance: -
d_gene: -
v_gene: TRBV6-5
CDR3nt: TGTGCCAGCAGTCCGCCCGGGGGACCCTACGAGCAGTACTTC
CDR3aa: CASSPPGGPYEQYF

j_gene: TRBJ2-7
abundance: -
d_gene: TRBD1
v_gene: TRBV6-1
CDR3nt: TGTGCCAGCATCTCTCAGGGGACAGGGGGCTACGAGCAGTACTTC
CDR3aa: CASISQGTGGYEQYF

j_gene: TRBJ2-7
abundance: -
d_gene: TRBD1
v_gene: TRBV5-5
CDR3nt: TGTGCCAGCAGCCCCCCCGGACAGGGGGGACGGCTACCCTACTTC
CDR3aa: CASSPPGQGGRLPYF

j_gene: TRBJ2-1
abundance: -
d_gene: TRBD2
v_gene: TRBV5-1
CDR3nt: TGCGCCAGCACCTCGCGGTTGAGCGGGCCTAGCGGATCGCTCTACAATGAGCAGTTCTTC
CDR3aa: CASTSRLSGPSGSLYNEQFF

j_gene: TRBJ2-1
abundance: -
d_gene: TRBD2
v_gene: TRBV7-6
CDR3nt: TGTGCCAGCAGCTTAATTGGGGGGGTACACAATGAGCAGTTCTTC
CDR3aa: CASSLIGGVHNEQFF

j_gene: TRBJ1-4
abundance: -
d_gene: -
v_gene: TRBV30
CDR3nt: TGTGCCTGGAGTGTAGGGGGGCAGCGAGCTGAAAAACTGTTTTTT
CDR3aa: CAWSVGGQRAEKLFF

j_gene: TRBJ1-1
abundance: -
d_gene: -
v_gene: TRBV13
CDR3nt: TGTGCCAGCAGCTTCGGATCGAACACTGAAGCTTTCTTT
CDR3aa: CASSFGSNTEAFF

j_gene: TRBJ2-5
abundance: once
d_gene: -
v_gene: TRBV27
CDR3nt: TGTGCCAGCAGTTTGTCCAGTTCCCAGACCCAGTACTTC
CDR3aa: CASSLSSSQTQYF

j_gene: TRBJ1-4
abundance: -
d_gene: -
v_gene: TRBV27
CDR3nt: TGTGCCAGCAGTTTTACTAGGGCTAATGAAAAACTGTTTTTT
CDR3aa: CASSFTRANEKLFF

j_gene: TRBJ1-6
abundance: -
d_gene: -
v_gene: TRBV14
CDR3nt: TGTGCCAGCAGCCTGGGAGGGTTAGGTTCACCCCTCCACTTT
CDR3aa: CASSLGGLGSPLHF

j_gene: TRBJ2-7
abundance: -
d_gene: -
v_gene: TRBV5-1
CDR3nt: TGCGCCAGCAGCCCGACTAACACAGGCGGCAACGAGCAGTACTTC
CDR3aa: CASSPTNTGGNEQYF

j_gene: TRBJ2-1
abundance: once
d_gene: -
v_gene: TRBV5-1
CDR3nt: TGCGCCAGCAGCTTGGTGGGCGAAGGGGTGATCTTC
CDR3aa: CASSLVGEGVIF

j_gene: TRBJ1-3
abundance: -
d_gene: -
v_gene: TRBV21-1
CDR3nt: TGTGCCAGCTCACTGGGGGCGCTAGGAAACACCATATATTTT
CDR3aa: CASSLGALGNTIYF

j_gene: TRBJ1-2
abundance: -
d_gene: -
v_gene: TRBV7-8
CDR3nt: TGTGCCAGCAGCCCTCCGACGTGGGGGCGGGATGGCTACACCTTC
CDR3aa: CASSPPTWGRDGYTF

j_gene: TRBJ1-2
abundance: few
d_gene: -
v_gene: TRBV9
CDR3nt: TGTGCCAGCAGCGTACTTCGGTATGGCTACACCTTC
CDR3aa: CASSVLRYGYTF

j_gene: TRBJ1-6
abundance: -
d_gene: TRBD1
v_gene: TRBV25-1
CDR3nt: TGTGCCAGCAGTGAATTATGGACAGGGTATCCGTCACCCCTCCACTTT
CDR3aa: CASSELWTGYPSPLHF

j_gene: TRBJ1-5
abundance: -
d_gene: -
v_gene: TRBV5-8
CDR3nt: TGTGCCAGCAGCATGACCAGGGGTTCTAGAGGCAATCAGCCCCAGCATTTT
CDR3aa: CASSMTRGSRGNQPQHF

j_gene: TRBJ1-1
abundance: -
d_gene: -
v_gene: TRBV30
CDR3nt: TGTGCCTGCGTCATAGGTTCCCAGGGGAACACTGAAGCTTTCTTT
CDR3aa: CACVIGSQGNTEAFF

j_gene: TRBJ2-1
abundance: -
d_gene: TRBD2
v_gene: TRBV9
CDR3nt: TGTGCCAGCAGCGTGGGACTAGCCAACAATGAGCAGTTCTTC
CDR3aa: CASSVGLANNEQFF

j_gene: TRBJ2-2
abundance: -
d_gene: -
v_gene: TRBV18
CDR3nt: TGTGCCAGCTCCGACGCCGGGGAGCTGTTTTTT
CDR3aa: CASSDAGELFF

j_gene: TRBJ2-3
abundance: -
d_gene: -
v_gene: TRBV5-1
CDR3nt: TGCGCCAGCAGCTCGTTCCTAGACTCTACGCAGTATTTT
CDR3aa: CASSSFLDSTQYF

j_gene: TRBJ1-1
abundance: -
d_gene: -
v_gene: TRBV27
CDR3nt: TGTGCCAGCAGTTTAAGGCAGGGTGCCCCTGAAGCTTTCTTT
CDR3aa: CASSLRQGAPEAFF

j_gene: TRBJ2-2
abundance: -
d_gene: -
v_gene: TRBV5-1
CDR3nt: TGCGCCAGCTCCCACGTACCGGGGGTAACGAACACCGGGGAGCTGTTTTTT
CDR3aa: CASSHVPGVTNTGELFF

j_gene: TRBJ1-3
abundance: -
d_gene: -
v_gene: TRBV11-2
CDR3nt: TGTGCCAGCAGCTTGGCCAGAACTGGAAACACCATATATTTT
CDR3aa: CASSLARTGNTIYF

j_gene: TRBJ2-2
abundance: -
d_gene: -
v_gene: TRBV4-1
CDR3nt: TGCGCCAGCAGCCAAGGAGGTTATAGCGGGGAGCTGTTTTTT
CDR3aa: CASSQGGYSGELFF

j_gene: TRBJ2-7
abundance: -
d_gene: TRBD2
v_gene: TRBV19
CDR3nt: TGTGCCAGCCGCGGACTAGTCACCTACGAGCAGTACTTC
CDR3aa: CASRGLVTYEQYF

j_gene: TRBJ2-3
abundance: once
d_gene: TRBD2
v_gene: TRBV4-1
CDR3nt: TGCGCCAGCAGCCAAGATCTGGGTAGCGGGGCCACAGATACGCAGTATTTT
CDR3aa: CASSQDLGSGATDTQYF